The entry that follows covers one T cell receptor beta chain sequence. The record originates from a study of T cells after yellow fever vaccination. Germline V gene data show CDR1 as MNHEY and CDR2 as SVGEGT. The ends were cut back, 8 bases at V and 0 bases at J, with 10 bases in the middle. The CDR3 covers 13 residues. Generation of TCR cDNA used 5'RACE template switching (which added a universal primer site and UMIs). MiXCR was run by TCRdb on the 5' RACE reads, yielding one entry per CDR3 protein. This table has 400,000 to 650,000 distinct CDR3 sequences, 21% appearing once. The sample in question was PBMCs, obtained 20 to 25 days after the first yellow fever vaccination. The clonotype was recovered from a man aged 18 to 29 who received the YFV17D yellow fever vaccine. This chain links TRBV6-2 or TRBV6-3 with TRBJ2-5; D unresolved. Here the CDR3 DNA reads TGTGCCAGCGCCCAGTGGAACCAAGAGACCCAGTACTTC. It yields the protein CASAQWNQETQYF.